This T cell receptor beta chain was sequenced for a study of blood T cell repertoires in COVID-19. V was cut by 7 bases and J by 1 base, with 13 bases left in between. This CDR3 contains 13 residues. Germline assignment: CDR1 SQVTM and CDR2 ANQGSEA. The data were produced by immunoSEQ multiplex PCR, yet TCRdb's version contains in-frame clones alone and is incomplete. The data show about 270,000 clones, about 82% seen once. This clone was observed once. The clonotype originates from a woman aged 45-65 years with acute COVID-19. Sequenced sample: PBMCs or T cells enriched from blood (not recorded which). The chain joins TRBV29-1 to TRBJ2-5, with D possibly matching TRBD1 (6 bases). This chain's CDR3 is CSAIQGVQETQYF. Here the CDR3 DNA reads TGCAGCGCTATACAGGGAGTCCAAGAGACCCAGTACTTC.